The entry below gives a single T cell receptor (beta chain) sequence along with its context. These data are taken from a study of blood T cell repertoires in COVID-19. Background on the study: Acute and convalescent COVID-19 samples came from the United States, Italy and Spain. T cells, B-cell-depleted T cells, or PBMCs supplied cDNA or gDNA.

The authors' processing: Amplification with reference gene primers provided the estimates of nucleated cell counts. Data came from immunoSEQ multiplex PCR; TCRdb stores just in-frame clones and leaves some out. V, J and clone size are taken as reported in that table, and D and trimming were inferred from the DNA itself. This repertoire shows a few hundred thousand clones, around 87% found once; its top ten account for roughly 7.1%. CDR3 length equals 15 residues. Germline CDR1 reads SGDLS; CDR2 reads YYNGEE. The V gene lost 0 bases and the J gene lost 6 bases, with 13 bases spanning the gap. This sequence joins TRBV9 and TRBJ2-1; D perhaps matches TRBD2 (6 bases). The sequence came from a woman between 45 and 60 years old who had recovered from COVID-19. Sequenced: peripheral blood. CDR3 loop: CASSVGLVLPNEQFF. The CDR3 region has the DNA TGTGCCAGCAGCGTAGGACTAGTCCTCCCCAATGAGCAGTTCTTC.